Listed below are T cell receptor beta chains from one sample, sequenced in a study of blood T cell repertoires in COVID-19. TCRdb keeps only in-frame clones here, not all; method: immunoSEQ multiplex PCR. Counted here are around 130,000 clones, approximately 90% occurring once; the ten biggest clones make up roughly 2.1%. Sample: peripheral blood. These TCRs come from a woman aged 45-60 years with acute or convalescent COVID-19. The CDR3 runs from the conserved cysteine through the conserved F or W. Each record gives: V gene, J gene, D gene, clone size, CDR3 protein, CDR3 DNA. D genes are given only for firm matches. Clone size is shown for a subset of rows, as once, few, many or a class of expanded clone.

>TRBV23-1|TRBJ1-1|TRBD1|-
CASSQSQGVRVNTEAFF
TGCGCCAGCAGTCAATCGCAGGGGGTAAGGGTGAACACTGAAGCTTTCTTT
>TRBV30|TRBJ1-6|-|-
CAWSVLGGASPLHF
TGTGCCTGGAGTGTACTGGGGGGAGCCTCACCCCTCCACTTT
>TRBV7-8|TRBJ1-1|-|few
CASSLRSEGNTEAFF
TGTGCCAGCAGCTTAAGGAGCGAGGGGAACACTGAAGCTTTCTTT
>TRBV28|TRBJ1-2|TRBD1|-
CASSFDRDYGYTF
TGTGCCAGCAGTTTCGACAGGGACTATGGCTACACCTTC
>TRBV10-2|TRBJ1-2|TRBD1|-
CASSEVTGVNYGYTF
TGCGCCAGCAGTGAGGTGACAGGGGTGAACTATGGCTACACCTTC
>TRBV6-6|TRBJ2-2|-|-
CASSPRVVPGELFF
TGTGCCAGCAGTCCCAGGGTAGTTCCCGGGGAGCTGTTTTTT
>TRBV5-6|TRBJ2-3|TRBD2|-
CASSKGLADQLRYF
TGTGCCAGCAGCAAGGGACTAGCAGATCAGTTAAGGTATTTT
>TRBV6-5|TRBJ2-7|-|-
CASTNRVPYEQYF
TGTGCCAGCACCAACAGGGTCCCCTACGAGCAGTACTTC
>TRBV11-3|TRBJ2-7|TRBD1|-
CASSLTPGTESYEQYF
TGTGCCAGCAGCTTAACCCCCGGGACAGAATCCTACGAGCAGTACTTC
>TRBV7-2|TRBJ1-1|-|-
CASSSGQNTEAFF
TGTGCCAGCAGCTCCGGACAGAACACTGAAGCTTTCTTT
>TRBV27|TRBJ1-6|-|-
CASSRGRTNNSPLHF
TGTGCCAGCAGTAGGGGCAGGACAAACAATTCACCCCTCCACTTT
>TRBV6-2/TRBV6-3|TRBJ2-3|-|-
CASSKRGQDTDTQYF
TGTGCCAGCAGCAAAAGGGGTCAGGACACAGATACGCAGTATTTT
>TRBV4-3|TRBJ1-1|TRBD1|-
CASSQFRDSQLNTEAFF
TGCGCCAGCAGCCAATTCCGGGACAGCCAATTGAACACTGAAGCTTTCTTT
>TRBV4-2|TRBJ1-5|-|-
CASSQALRSSNQPQHF
TGTGCCAGCAGCCAGGCCTTGAGGAGTAGCAATCAGCCCCAGCATTTT
>TRBV5-4|TRBJ1-3|-|-
CASSLRQETGNTIYF
TGTGCCAGCAGCTTGAGACAGGAGACTGGAAACACCATATATTTT
>TRBV5-1|TRBJ1-6|TRBD1|-
CASSEGQGLYSPLHF
TGCGCCAGCAGCGAAGGACAGGGGTTGTACTCACCCCTCCACTTT
>TRBV5-1|TRBJ1-2|-|-
CASSLTVNYGYTF
TGCGCCAGCAGCTTGACAGTTAACTATGGCTACACCTTC
>TRBV11-2|TRBJ1-1|-|few
CASSRPSGAALEAFF
TGTGCCAGCAGCCGTCCCTCAGGGGCCGCCCTTGAAGCTTTCTTT
>TRBV13|TRBJ1-1|-|-
CASSLDQGQNTEAFF
TGTGCCAGCAGCTTAGATCAGGGACAGAACACTGAAGCTTTCTTT
>TRBV9|TRBJ2-3|TRBD2|-
CASSVVGSGGASDTQYF
TGTGCCAGCAGCGTAGTCGGTAGCGGGGGGGCCTCAGATACGCAGTATTTT
>TRBV7-2|TRBJ2-7|-|-
CASSSGTLSYEQYF
TGTGCCAGCAGCAGCGGGACACTCTCCTACGAGCAGTACTTC
>TRBV6-2/TRBV6-3|TRBJ1-5|-|-
CASSYYDPGGPWPQHF
TGTGCCAGCAGTTATTATGATCCGGGGGGCCCGTGGCCCCAGCATTTT
>TRBV7-9|TRBJ2-1|-|few
CASSLVYIVRVPEQFF
TGTGCCAGCAGCTTGGTATATATTGTCAGGGTTCCTGAGCAGTTCTTC
>TRBV19|TRBJ2-1|TRBD1|-
CASRDRGYLSYNEQFF
TGTGCCAGTAGGGACAGGGGGTACCTCTCCTACAATGAGCAGTTCTTC
>TRBV10-3|TRBJ2-7|-|-
CAISARTESSKQYF
TGTGCCATCAGTGCACGAACCGAGTCCTCGAAACAGTACTTC
>TRBV13|TRBJ1-2|-|-
CASSSNFGTRNIGYTF
TGTGCCAGCAGCTCCAATTTCGGGACACGGAATATTGGCTACACCTTC
>TRBV6-5|TRBJ1-5|-|-
CASSYSLRNQPQHF
TGTGCCAGCAGTTACAGTCTTCGGAATCAGCCCCAGCATTTT
>TRBV24-1|TRBJ1-2|-|-
CATSDFSLGSYTF
TGTGCCACCAGTGATTTCTCTCTTGGCAGCTACACCTTC
>TRBV7-9|TRBJ1-2|-|-
CASSPTGNYGYTF
TGTGCCAGCAGCCCGACAGGCAACTATGGCTACACCTTC
>TRBV6-2/TRBV6-3|TRBJ2-5|-|-
CASSYSRETQYF
TGTGCCAGCAGTTACTCGCGGGAGACCCAGTACTTC
>TRBV4-3|TRBJ2-7|TRBD1|-
CASSQATGTYEQYF
TGCGCCAGCAGCCAGGCGACAGGGACCTACGAGCAGTACTTC
>TRBV27|TRBJ1-2|-|-
CASSFRDIRGGYTF
TGTGCCAGCAGTTTCCGGGACATCCGCGGGGGCTACACCTTC
>TRBV10-3|TRBJ1-1|-|-
CAISVDRGTEAFF
TGTGCCATCAGTGTCGACCGCGGCACTGAAGCTTTCTTT
>TRBV29-1|TRBJ2-7|TRBD1|-
CSVEVGQGGYEQYF
TGCAGCGTTGAAGTCGGACAGGGAGGTTACGAGCAGTACTTC
>TRBV30|TRBJ2-7|-|-
CAWSVPRISYEQYF
TGTGCCTGGAGTGTACCCAGGATCTCCTACGAGCAGTACTTC
>TRBV15|TRBJ2-5|-|-
CATSRDIEETQYF
TGTGCCACCAGCAGAGATATTGAGGAGACCCAGTACTTC
>TRBV7-8|TRBJ2-4|TRBD1|-
CASSPGTGWYF
TGTGCCAGCAGCCCCGGGACAGGGTGGTACTTC
>TRBV18|TRBJ1-1|-|-
CASSPLGAEAFF
TGTGCCAGCTCACCCCTCGGAGCTGAAGCTTTCTTT
>TRBV3-1/TRBV3-2|TRBJ2-3|-|-
CASSSRPSRAPTTDTQYF
TGTGCCAGCAGCAGCCGGCCGTCTAGAGCCCCCACCACAGATACGCAGTATTTT
>TRBV6-5|TRBJ2-7|TRBD2|-
CASSYSISGDYEQYF
TGTGCCAGCAGTTACTCGATTAGCGGGGACTACGAGCAGTACTTC
>TRBV5-4|TRBJ1-2|-|-
CASSLRTETFPYGYTF
TGTGCCAGCAGCTTAAGGACAGAGACCTTTCCCTATGGCTACACCTTC
>TRBV27|TRBJ2-7|TRBD2|few
CASSPQPGREGAYEQYF
TGTGCCAGCAGTCCCCAGCCGGGGCGGGAGGGAGCCTACGAGCAGTACTTC
>TRBV27|TRBJ2-3|TRBD1|-
CASSQGDTDTQYF
TGTGCCAGCAGCCAGGGGGACACAGATACGCAGTATTTT